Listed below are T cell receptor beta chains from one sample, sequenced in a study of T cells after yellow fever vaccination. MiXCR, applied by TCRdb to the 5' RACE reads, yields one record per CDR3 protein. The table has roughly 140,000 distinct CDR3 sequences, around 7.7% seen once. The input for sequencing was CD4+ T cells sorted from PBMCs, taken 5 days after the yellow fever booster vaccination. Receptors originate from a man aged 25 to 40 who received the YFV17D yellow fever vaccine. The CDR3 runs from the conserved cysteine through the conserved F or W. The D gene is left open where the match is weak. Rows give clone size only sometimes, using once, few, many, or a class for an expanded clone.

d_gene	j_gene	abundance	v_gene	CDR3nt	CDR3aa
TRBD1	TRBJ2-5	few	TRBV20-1	TGCAGTGCTAGCGTGGTCCGGGCAGGGGGCGAGACCCAGTACTTC	CSASVVRAGGETQYF
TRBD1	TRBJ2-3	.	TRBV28	TGTGCCAGCAGACCCCGGGACAGGGTGAAGTATTTT	CASRPRDRVKYF
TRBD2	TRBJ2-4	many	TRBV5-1	TGCGCCAGCAGCCTGGGGGGAGGGACCAATCGTGGCATTCAGTACTTC	CASSLGGGTNRGIQYF
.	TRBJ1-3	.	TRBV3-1	TGTGCCAGCAGCCAAGATGGGCCGGGGGCGGTTGGAAACACCATATATTTT	CASSQDGPGAVGNTIYF
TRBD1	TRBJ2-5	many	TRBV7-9	TGTGCCAGCAGCACGCTACAGGGGGAAGAGACCCAGTACTTC	CASSTLQGEETQYF
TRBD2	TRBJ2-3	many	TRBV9	TGTGCCAGCAGCCCACGGAGCGGGGGAAGCACAGATACGCAGTATTTT	CASSPRSGGSTDTQYF
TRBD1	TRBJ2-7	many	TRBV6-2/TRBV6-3	TGTGCCAGCAGTCCCGGGACAGCCTACGAGCAGTACTTC	CASSPGTAYEQYF
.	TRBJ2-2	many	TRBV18	TGTGCCAGCTCACCCTTGCGAGGGGAGCTGTTTTTT	CASSPLRGELFF
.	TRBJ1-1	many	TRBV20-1	TGCAGTGCTAGAGACTCCCTAATGAGGTTGAACACTGAAGCTTTCTTT	CSARDSLMRLNTEAFF
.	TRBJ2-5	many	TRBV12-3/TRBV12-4	TGTGCCAGCAGTTTAACAGGGCAGGTAGAGACCCAGTACTTC	CASSLTGQVETQYF
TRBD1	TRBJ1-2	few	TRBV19	TGTGCCACCTCCGGGACAGGGCGTGGGATACATGGCTACACCTTC	CATSGTGRGIHGYTF
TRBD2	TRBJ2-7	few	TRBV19	TGTGCCAGTAGTATCTCCAGCGGGAACTACGAGCAGTACTTC	CASSISSGNYEQYF
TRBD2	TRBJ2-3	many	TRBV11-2	TGTGCCAGCAGCTTCCCCTTGACTAGCGGGGGGAGCACAGATACGCAGTATTTT	CASSFPLTSGGSTDTQYF
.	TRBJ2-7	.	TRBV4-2	TGTGCCATGGGCCGCGACGTCCCCTACGAGCAGTACTTC	CAMGRDVPYEQYF
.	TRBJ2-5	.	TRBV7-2	TGTGCCAGCAGCTTAGGAGGGCAGCAAGAGACCCAGTACTTC	CASSLGGQQETQYF